This TCR beta chain derives from a study of T cell responses to AZD1222 COVID-19 vaccine. Overall study findings and caveats: At baseline, seropositivity was found in only 6 or 7 AZD1222 recipients. It should be noted that donors were predominantly white British and more often female, and clonal diversity was possibly underestimated. Dominant at 160-218 and 743-854, vaccine-associated CD4 TCRs also spanned spike.

Germline V gene data show CDR1 as SGHAT and CDR2 as FQNNGV. The CDR3 has 15 amino acids. The V and J ends lost 6 bases and 0 bases respectively, with 15 bases between them. Remarks on this clone: What it binds is not known.

The assay was immunoSEQ multiplex PCR, and TCRdb's table has in-frame clones only and misses some. The profile covers 90,000 to 95,000 clones, with approximately 91% appearing a single time and roughly 20% taken by the ten largest. The sequences come from peripheral blood, collected on day 0 of AZD1222 vaccination. This chain uses TRBV11-2 with TRBJ2-7; D tentatively fits TRBD1 or TRBD2 (5 bases each). The clonotype comes from an adult in good health. CDR3 DNA: TGTGCCAGCAGTCCCACGCCAGGGAGCTCCTACGAGCAGTACTTC. This codes for CASSPTPGSSYEQYF.